These 21 T cell receptor beta chains came from one sample sequenced in a study of blood T cell repertoires in COVID-19 (dated by TCRdb to about 2020). The method was the immunoSEQ multiplex PCR assay. The source is immuneACCESS, and TCRdb retained only in-frame sequences with V and J called. Part of the clones is not carried over; for the studies checked, unresolved V genes explain less than half of this, and the remainder is unexplained. The sample table records about 160,000 clones; approximately 79% of these occur just once. The top ten clones comprise approximately 6.8% of the sample. Sequencing used peripheral blood. These receptors came from a woman between 35 and 50 years old with COVID-19, enrolled during active disease.

The CDR3: CASSVGQATYEQYF. CDR3 nucleotides: TGTGCCAGCAGCGTGGGACAGGCCACCTACGAGCAGTACTTC. The V gene is TRBV9, the J gene TRBJ2-7; 8 bases are a match to TRBD1. Germline-derived CDR1 and CDR2 are SGDLS and YYNGEE. The CDR3 spans 14 residues. Trimming at V came to 2 bases and at J to 2 bases, leaving 3 bases not matched to a gene.

The chain uses TRBV9 and TRBJ2-1, with D unclear. Between the trimmed V and J ends, which lost 0 bases and 0 bases, there was a span of 7 bases. This CDR3 has 15 amino acids. Germline assignment: CDR1 SGDLS and CDR2 YYNGEE. CDR3 in DNA: TGTGCCAGCAGCGTAGCCCCCAGCTCCTACAATGAGCAGTTCTTC. Protein sequence: CASSVAPSSYNEQFF.

The chain employs TRBV12-3 or TRBV12-4 and TRBJ2-5; D unresolved. There are 13 residues in the CDR3. Trimming removed 2 bases from V and 3 bases from J, with 7 bases in between. For the CDR3, the DNA is TGTGCCAGCAGTTTATCCAGAAAAGAGACCCAGTACTTC. Protein: CASSLSRKETQYF.

V usage is TRBV5-1 and J usage is TRBJ2-1; TRBD2 is a possible D gene (5 bases). Trimming stripped 3 bases from V and 10 bases from J, with 14 bases between. CDR3 size: 13 residues. Germline values: CDR1 SGHRS, CDR2 YFSETQ. Here the CDR3 DNA reads TGCGCCAGCAGCTCGCCCGCTCCGGGGGAGCAGTTCTTC. Translated, it gives CASSSPAPGEQFF.

The chain links TRBV5-1 to TRBJ1-3, with D uncertain. Trimming cost V 4 bases and J 13 bases, with 18 bases left between them. CDR3 length equals 13 residues. Germline V CDR1 and CDR2: SGHRS, YFSETQ. As DNA, the CDR3 is TGCGCCAGCAGCCTAGACGCGGATTTTACTATATATTTT. Protein product: CASSLDADFTIYF.

The genes are TRBV2 and TRBJ2-7; 9 bases match TRBD2. V lost 6 bases and J lost 4; bases outside the gene matches: 19. Per germline, CDR1 SNHLY and CDR2 FYNNEI. The CDR3 loop spans 18 amino acids. The CDR3, as DNA: TGTGCCAGCAGCCCTAGCAGTCTAGCGGGAAGTGCGTCTTACGAGCAGTACTTC. Its translation is CASSPSSLAGSASYEQYF.

The CDR3 sequence is CASSMDRVGKNIQYF. The CDR3 bases are TGTGCCAGTAGTATGGACAGGGTAGGCAAAAACATTCAGTACTTC. The chain recombines TRBV19 with TRBJ2-4; 8 bases agree with TRBD1. V dropped 3 bases and J dropped 3; count of bases not matched to a gene: 4. CDR3 length equals 15 residues. The germline CDR1 and CDR2 sequences are LNHDA and SQIVND (reference sequence).

The chain uses TRBV2 and TRBJ1-4, with D maybe TRBD1 (6 bases). Trimming pared 5 bases from V and 8 bases from J, leaving 21 bases between. CDR3 size: 16 residues. The germline V gene has CDR1 SNHLY and CDR2 FYNNEI. CDR3 bases: TGTGCCAGCAGTTCGACTGAGGGGGTGAGTTGGGAAAAACTGTTTTTT. Translating it yields CASSSTEGVSWEKLFF.

The V and J genes are TRBV7-9 and TRBJ1-3; a weak D match, TRBD1 (5 bases). CDR3 length: 17 amino acids. CDR1 SEHNR and CDR2 FQNEAQ come from the germline V gene (reference sequence). Trimming pared 2 bases from V and 0 bases from J, leaving 14 bases between. The CDR3 sequence is CASSLLGARFSGNTIYF. Here the CDR3 DNA reads TGTGCCAGCAGCTTATTAGGGGCCCGGTTCTCTGGAAACACCATATATTTT.

V gene TRBV19 combines with J gene TRBJ2-3; D remains ambiguous. CDR1 LNHDA and CDR2 SQIVND come from the germline V gene (reference sequence). The CDR3 spans 14 residues. Trimming stripped 2 bases from V and 1 base from J, with 7 bases between. CDR3 region: CASSIFTRTDTQYF. The CDR3, as DNA: TGTGCCAGTAGTATATTTACTCGCACAGATACGCAGTATTTT.

This chain uses TRBV11-3 with TRBJ1-5; 7 nucleotides match TRBD1. The CDR3 is made up of 15 amino acids. Trimming took 5 bases from V and 4 from J; bases not matched to a gene: 8. Germline CDR1 SGHNT, CDR2 YENEEA. The CDR3 here is CASSRPGTDNQPQHF. The CDR3 DNA sequence: TGTGCCAGCAGCCGCCCGGGGACAGATAATCAGCCCCAGCATTTT.

The chain has TRBV15 and TRBJ2-7, with 9 bases fitting TRBD2. Germline V CDR1 and CDR2: LNHNV, YYDKDF (reference sequence). CDR3 length: 16 amino acids. The junction had 10 bases not matched to a gene; V was cut back by 0 bases and J by 7 bases. As DNA, the CDR3 is TGTGCCACCAGCAGAGAACATCGAAGCGGGGGGCCTGAGCAGTACGTC. Translated: CATSREHRSGGPEQYV.

The rearrangement links TRBV5-1 to TRBJ2-2; D is possibly TRBD1 (6 bases). The CDR3 length is 15 residues. Germline CDR1 reads SGHRS; CDR2 reads YFSETQ. V dropped 8 bases and J dropped 0 bases, with 14 bases sitting between them. CDR3 nucleotide sequence: TGCGCCAGTACCCAGGACAGTACGAACACCGGGGAGCTGTTTTTT. Translating gives CASTQDSTNTGELFF.

This clone was counted once. This CDR3 is CASPGFSGANVLTF. The CDR3 bases are TGTGCCAGCCCCGGTTTCTCTGGGGCCAACGTCCTGACTTTC. This chain connects TRBV6-5 to TRBJ2-6; D unclear. From germline, CDR1 is MNHEY and CDR2 SVGAGI. Trimming stripped 8 bases from V and 0 bases from J, with 8 bases between. The CDR3 totals 14 residues.

This chain uses TRBV11-1 with TRBJ1-1; D is ambiguous. V shed 4 bases and J shed 5 bases, with 14 bases lying between them. The CDR3 is 14 amino acids. CDR1 and CDR2 (germline): SGHAT, FQDESV (reference sequence). The CDR3 DNA sequence: TGTGCCAGCAGCTCTCAGCGGGGAGGGACTGAAGCTTTCTTT. It specifies CASSSQRGGTEAFF. The full variable domain, with the rest looked up from reference TRBV11-1 and TRBJ1-1, is EAEVAQSPRYKITEKSQAVAFWCDPISGHATLYWYRQILGQGPELLVQFQDESVVDDSQLPKDRFSAERLKGVDSTLKIQPAELGDSAMYLCASSSQRGGTEAFFGQGTRLTVV.

The chain recombines TRBV11-2 with TRBJ1-5; tentative D call: TRBD1 (6 bases). The V end lost 5 bases, the J end lost 3 bases, and 14 bases lay between the germline ends. The CDR3 is 15 amino acids. CDR1 and CDR2 (germline): SGHAT, FQNNGV. DNA of the CDR3: TGTGCCAGCAGCGTAGGAAGGACAGTCAATCAGCCCCAGCATTTT. Protein product: CASSVGRTVNQPQHF.

The CDR3: CAISELAGTGSDTQYF. CDR3 DNA: TGTGCCATCAGTGAACTAGCGGGAACAGGGTCAGATACGCAGTATTTT. This chain connects TRBV10-3 to TRBJ2-3; 10 bases agree with TRBD2. CDR1 and CDR2 from the germline V gene are ENHRY and SYGVKD. The V gene end was trimmed by 3 bases and the J gene end by 4 bases; junction bases not matched to a gene: 7. The CDR3 is 16 residues long.

V gene TRBV30 combines with J gene TRBJ2-7; 7 bases are shared with TRBD2. J was trimmed by 2 bases and V by 2 bases; bases with no gene match: 12. Germline loops: CDR1 GTSNPN, CDR2 SVGIG (reference sequence). The CDR3 sequence is 16 residues long. In DNA form, the CDR3 reads TGTGCCTGGAGTCGTCTAGCGGCTAAACCCGCCTACGAGCAGTACGTC. Translation gives CAWSRLAAKPAYEQYV.

The chain couples TRBV18 to TRBJ1-5; 9 nucleotides align to TRBD1. J lost 7 bases, V lost 4 bases, and 5 bases had no gene match. The CDR3 has 14 residues. Looked up from germline, CDR1 is KGHSH and CDR2 is LQKENI. CDR3 residues: CASSQGQGAQPQHF. The DNA of the CDR3 is TGTGCCAGCTCACAGGGACAGGGTGCCCAGCCCCAGCATTTT.

This chain connects TRBV30 to TRBJ1-3; tentatively, D is TRBD1 (6 bases). The CDR3 spans 13 residues. V was clipped by 5 bases and J by 1 base, with 9 bases between them. CDR1 is GTSNPN and CDR2 is SVGIG in the germline V gene (reference sequence). CDR3 bases: TGTGCCTGGGCAACAGGGTCTGGAAACACCATATATTTT. Translated: CAWATGSGNTIYF.

The V and J genes are TRBV6-4 and TRBJ2-3; 7 bases fit TRBD2. This CDR3 has 13 amino acids. The germline V gene has CDR1 MRHNA and CDR2 SNTAGT. Germline trimming cut 2 bases from V and 10 bases from J; bases unmatched to any gene: 6. The CDR3 region is CASSDPRTRAQYF. For the CDR3, the DNA is TGTGCCAGCAGTGACCCGAGGACTAGGGCGCAGTATTTT.